Given below is one T cell receptor (beta chain) in context. What it binds is unknown. The sample is drawn from a study of T-cell memory formation after mild COVID-19. Study-level points and caveats: Mainly CM and EM harbored the contracting CD4+ clones; mainly EMRA harbored the CD8+ ones. Certain responding clones were present in pre-infection memory, suggesting participation of cross-reactive memory.

Germline V lookup: CDR1 KGHSH, CDR2 LQKENI. CDR3 size: 12 residues. Trimming removed 0 bases at V and 7 bases at J, with 6 bases between. TCRdb ran MiXCR on the 5' RACE reads and lists one entry per CDR3 protein. The sample yields 170,000 or so distinct CDR3 sequences, about 21% seen once. The source material was PBMCs or a T cell subset sorted from them (not recorded which). The V and J genes are TRBV18 and TRBJ1-2, with no clear D. This TCR came from an adult woman who had mild COVID-19 (a few samples of this study predate the infection). Cell type and time point are not known. CDR3 nucleotide sequence: TGTGCCAGCTCACCACCGAGCGCTGGCTACACCTTC. The encoded protein is CASSPPSAGYTF.